These T cell receptor beta chains were read from a single sample in a study of shared clonotypes between healthy human individuals. TCRdb's copy holds only in-frame clones and misses some; the assay was immunoSEQ multiplex PCR. The table lists about 2 million clones, about 95% of them singletons. The specimen sequenced was naive CD8+ T cells sorted from blood. These TCRs come from a young man in good health. The CDR3 runs from the conserved cysteine through the conserved F or W. A D gene is named only where the DNA matches it firmly. The size field is filled for only some rows; it gives once, few, many or a size class.

j_call | d_call | v_call | clone_size | cdr3_aa | cdr3_nt
TRBJ1-1 | NA | TRBV27 | NA | CASSPMTGPGDTEAFF | TGTGCCAGCAGTCCAATGACTGGGCCGGGGGACACTGAAGCTTTCTTT
TRBJ2-7 | NA | TRBV5-1 | few | CASSLDRASYEQYF | TGCGCCAGCAGCTTGGACAGGGCCTCCTACGAGCAGTACTTC
TRBJ2-3 | TRBD2 | TRBV9 | NA | CASSAASGSGNTQYF | TGTGCCAGCAGCGCAGCTAGCGGGAGTGGAAATACGCAGTATTTT
TRBJ2-7 | NA | TRBV7-8 | once | CASSTEILGLESYEQYF | TGTGCCAGCAGCACCGAGATATTGGGACTTGAGTCCTACGAGCAGTACTTC
TRBJ2-2 | TRBD1 | TRBV2 | NA | CASSERFQGASGELFF | TGTGCCAGCAGTGAAAGATTTCAGGGGGCTTCCGGGGAGCTGTTTTTT
TRBJ1-6 | NA | TRBV4-3 | NA | CASSQEQGTDSPLHF | TGCGCCAGCAGCCAAGAGCAGGGGACGGATTCACCCCTCCACTTT
TRBJ2-3 | NA | TRBV5-8 | NA | CASSLAIYVTDTQYF | TGTGCCAGCAGCTTGGCCATTTACGTCACAGATACGCAGTATTTT
TRBJ2-5 | NA | TRBV4-3 | NA | CASSQDSRGFETQYF | TGCGCCAGCAGCCAAGACTCCCGGGGATTCGAGACCCAGTACTTC
TRBJ1-1 | NA | TRBV25-1 | NA | CASKGWEVENTEAFF | TGTGCCAGCAAGGGGTGGGAGGTGGAGAACACTGAAGCTTTCTTT
TRBJ2-3 | NA | TRBV6-5 | few | CASSSTERLSTDTQYF | TGTGCCAGCAGTTCCACTGAAAGGCTGAGCACAGATACGCAGTATTTT
TRBJ1-2 | NA | TRBV10-3 | NA | CAISEIQNYGYTF | TGTGCCATCAGTGAAATCCAGAACTATGGCTACACCTTC
TRBJ1-2 | NA | TRBV27 | NA | CASSLSTGYGYTF | TGTGCCAGCAGTTTAAGTACAGGCTATGGCTACACCTTC
TRBJ2-7 | NA | TRBV4-1 | NA | CASSQLLAYYEQYF | TGCGCCAGCAGCCAACTACTAGCATACTACGAGCAGTACTTC
TRBJ1-1 | NA | TRBV30 | once | CAWSVVGWTEAFF | TGTGCCTGGAGTGTAGTGGGATGGACTGAAGCTTTCTTT
TRBJ2-7 | TRBD1 | TRBV6-1 | NA | CASTLHRGLYEQYF | TGTGCCAGCACCCTTCACAGGGGGCTCTACGAGCAGTACTTC
TRBJ1-1 | NA | TRBV5-5 | NA | CASSLGRDLEAFF | TGTGCCAGCAGCTTGGGCAGGGATCTTGAAGCTTTCTTT
TRBJ2-3 | TRBD2 | TRBV7-2 | NA | CASSETSGPSTDTQYF | TGTGCCAGCAGCGAGACTAGCGGTCCTAGCACAGATACGCAGTATTTT
TRBJ2-7 | TRBD1 | TRBV6-5 | NA | CASSPSGTGWGEQYF | TGTGCCAGCAGTCCATCCGGGACAGGGTGGGGGGAGCAGTACTTC
TRBJ1-4 | NA | TRBV5-5 | NA | CASSPGDGNEKLFF | TGTGCCAGCAGCCCAGGGGACGGGAATGAAAAACTGTTTTTT
TRBJ1-2 | NA | TRBV7-9 | NA | CASSIPSTQNYGYTF | TGTGCCAGCAGCATTCCTTCGACTCAAAACTATGGCTACACCTTC
TRBJ2-7 | TRBD2 | TRBV5-5 | NA | CASSFTGGTYEQYF | TGTGCCAGCAGCTTCACCGGGGGGACCTACGAGCAGTACTTC
TRBJ2-1 | TRBD2 | TRBV5-1 | NA | CASSFKLAGEVYNEQFF | TGCGCCAGCAGCTTTAAACTAGCGGGAGAGGTATACAATGAGCAGTTCTTC
TRBJ2-5 | NA | TRBV4-3 | NA | CASSPIWDFQETQYF | TGCGCCAGCAGCCCCATTTGGGACTTCCAAGAGACCCAGTACTTC
TRBJ1-5 | NA | TRBV30 | NA | CAWDGGDHQPQHF | TGTGCCTGGGATGGAGGGGACCATCAGCCCCAGCATTTT
TRBJ2-7 | TRBD2 | TRBV30 | NA | CAWKGLGEHYEQYF | TGTGCCTGGAAGGGACTAGGGGAACACTACGAGCAGTACTTC
TRBJ2-7 | NA | TRBV5-1 | NA | CASSQPPGVLSYEQYF | TGCGCCAGCAGCCAACCGCCAGGGGTTCTCTCCTACGAGCAGTACTTC
TRBJ2-5 | TRBD1 | TRBV6-8 | NA | CASSDRGLGETQYF | TGTGCCAGCAGTGACAGGGGGCTAGGAGAGACCCAGTACTTC
TRBJ1-2 | NA | TRBV19 | NA | CASSLLSNYGYTF | TGTGCCAGTAGTCTGCTGTCAAACTATGGCTACACCTTC
TRBJ1-2 | TRBD1 | TRBV28 | NA | CASSARQGDYGYTF | TGTGCCAGCAGTGCCCGACAGGGGGACTATGGCTACACCTTC
TRBJ2-7 | NA | TRBV5-6 | NA | CASSLRGWGYEQYF | TGTGCCAGCAGCCTCAGAGGGTGGGGGTACGAGCAGTACTTC
TRBJ2-3 | NA | TRBV4-3 | NA | CASSYGTLTDTQYF | TGCGCCAGCAGCTACGGGACTCTCACAGATACGCAGTATTTT
TRBJ2-1 | NA | TRBV4-3 | NA | CASSQEWRPSYNEQFF | TGCGCCAGCAGCCAAGAATGGCGACCATCCTACAATGAGCAGTTCTTC
TRBJ2-3 | TRBD2 | TRBV11-2 | NA | CASSRTRGITDTQYF | TGTGCCAGCAGCCGGACTAGGGGCATCACAGATACGCAGTATTTT
TRBJ2-7 | NA | TRBV27 | NA | CASSFRGSYEQYF | TGTGCCAGCAGTTTCAGGGGCTCCTACGAGCAGTACTTC
TRBJ2-3 | NA | TRBV14 | NA | CASRNMGSDTQYF | TGTGCCAGCAGGAACATGGGGTCAGATACGCAGTATTTT
TRBJ1-5 | NA | TRBV7-9 | NA | CASSLGDGNQPQHF | TGTGCCAGCAGCTTGGGGGACGGAAATCAGCCCCAGCATTTT
TRBJ2-1 | NA | TRBV7-2 | NA | CASSQFGSLEQFF | TGTGCCAGCAGTCAATTTGGCAGCCTCGAGCAGTTCTTC
TRBJ2-7 | NA | TRBV7-9 | NA | CASSNRGGINEQYF | TGTGCCAGCAGCAACAGGGGCGGGATCAACGAGCAGTACTTC
TRBJ2-2 | TRBD2 | TRBV6-1 | NA | CASTGGGRTGELFF | TGTGCCAGCACTGGCGGGGGGCGGACCGGGGAGCTGTTTTTT
TRBJ2-5 | NA | TRBV13 | NA | CASSLAVGLEETQYF | TGTGCCAGCAGCTTAGCGGTGGGATTAGAAGAGACCCAGTACTTC
TRBJ2-1 | TRBD1 | TRBV7-9 | once | CASSPGQGALVEQFF | TGTGCCAGCAGCCCCGGACAGGGGGCGCTTGTTGAGCAGTTCTTC